Each of the 9 T cell receptor beta chains below was sequenced from the same sample in a study of CD8 T cells in ankylosing spondylitis. TCRdb redid the calling of the 5' RACE reads with MiXCR, one entry per CDR3 protein. Of about 150,000 distinct CDR3 sequences listed, around two fifths were seen once; the top ten hold over 12%. The sample comprised synovial fluid, either unsorted or a sorted T cell fraction (not recorded which). Receptor source: a male donor with ankylosing spondylitis.

This clonotype has more than one count but fewer than ten. J is TRBJ2-1 and V is TRBV4-3; 8 bases line up with TRBD2. This CDR3 region has 16 residues. V shed 1 base, J shed 8 bases, and the junction held 10 bases outside the gene matches. CDR1 LGHNA and CDR2 YSLEER come from the germline V gene. CDR3 sequence: CASSQGTSGLGDEQFF. CDR3 sequence (DNA): TGCGCCAGCAGCCAAGGCACTAGCGGTCTAGGGGATGAGCAGTTCTTC.

This clonotype was counted a few times. The rearrangement joins TRBV12-3 or TRBV12-4 to TRBJ1-1; TRBD1 agrees at 9 bases. With V trimmed by 9 bases and J by 0 bases, 11 bases remained unmatched. The CDR3 contains 16 residues. The CDR3 loop is CASHNGYRGLNTEAFF. The CDR3 DNA sequence: TGTGCCAGTCATAACGGTTACAGGGGGCTGAACACTGAAGCTTTCTTT.

This clonotype has only a few counts. This chain uses TRBV4-1 with TRBJ2-1; tentatively, D is TRBD2 (7 bases). V lost 6 bases and J lost 6, with 21 bases in between. Per germline, CDR1 MGHRA and CDR2 YSYEKL. CDR3 size: 16 residues. The chain's CDR3 is CASRSRRGPRPNEQFF. CDR3 DNA: TGCGCCAGCAGATCACGGCGGGGGCCTAGACCCAATGAGCAGTTCTTC.

The V call is TRBV5-1, the J call TRBJ2-2, with unresolved D. This CDR3 has 14 amino acids. The V gene's germline CDR1 is SGHRS and CDR2 YFSETQ. V lost 4 bases and J 5 bases, leaving 12 bases between the germline ends. The CDR3 DNA reads as TGCGCCAGCAGCGTCGGACGGAGAACCGGGGAGCTGTTTTTT. Translated, it gives CASSVGRRTGELFF. The variable domain in full, with the rest retrieved from reference TRBV5-1 and TRBJ2-2, is KAGVTQTPRYLIKTRGQQVTLSCSPISGHRSVSWYQQTPGQGLQFLFEYFSETQRNKGNFPGRFSGRQFSNSRSEMNVSTLELGDSALYLCASSVGRRTGELFFGEGSRLTVL.

This rearrangement joins TRBV4-1 to TRBJ2-4; the D is unclear. Germline CDR1 MGHRA, CDR2 YSYEKL. Trimming left V 4 bases short and J 0 bases short, with 19 bases between. The CDR3 has 18 residues. CDR3 protein: CASSPRVQVVLAKNIQYF. The CDR3 DNA sequence: TGCGCCAGCAGCCCACGAGTCCAGGTCGTACTAGCCAAAAACATTCAGTACTTC.

The rearrangement joins TRBV5-1 to TRBJ2-1, with 7 bases matching TRBD2. J lost 5 bases, V lost 6 bases, and 8 bases had no gene match. CDR3 length equals 14 residues. Germline V CDR1 and CDR2: SGHRS, YFSETQ. The CDR3 loop is CASTLSGAHNEQFF. The CDR3 region has the DNA TGCGCCAGCACCCTCAGCGGGGCGCACAATGAGCAGTTCTTC.

The gene calls are TRBV7-2 and TRBJ2-7; 7 nucleotides align to TRBD2. CDR1 is SGHTA and CDR2 is FQGNSA in the germline V gene. Trimming at V came to 1 base and at J to 2 bases, leaving 5 bases not matched to a gene. This CDR3 is 15 amino acids long. The CDR3 reads CASSLVSSGTYEQYF. The CDR3 nucleotides are TGTGCCAGCAGCTTAGTTTCTAGCGGCACCTACGAGCAGTACTTC.

A few counts support this clonotype. The chain links TRBV6-2 or TRBV6-3 to TRBJ2-1; perhaps TRBD2 as D (6 bases). CDR1 and CDR2 from the germline V gene are MNHEY and SVGEGT. This CDR3 region has 15 residues. Trimming took off 6 bases at V and 1 base at J, with 13 bases between the two ends. The chain's CDR3 is CASRKRSGSYNEQFF. CDR3 DNA: TGTGCCAGCAGAAAAAGGAGCGGGTCCTACAATGAGCAGTTCTTC.

In this sample, this clonotype turned up a few times. This chain uses TRBV28 with TRBJ1-5; D is ambiguous. This CDR3 contains 16 residues. Trimming stripped 7 bases from V and 4 bases from J, with 20 bases between. The germline CDR1 and CDR2 sequences are MDHEN and SYDVKM. In DNA, the CDR3 is TGTGCCAGCACCATAGGGCTCAACAGTCGTAATCAGCCCCAGCATTTT. This encodes CASTIGLNSRNQPQHF.